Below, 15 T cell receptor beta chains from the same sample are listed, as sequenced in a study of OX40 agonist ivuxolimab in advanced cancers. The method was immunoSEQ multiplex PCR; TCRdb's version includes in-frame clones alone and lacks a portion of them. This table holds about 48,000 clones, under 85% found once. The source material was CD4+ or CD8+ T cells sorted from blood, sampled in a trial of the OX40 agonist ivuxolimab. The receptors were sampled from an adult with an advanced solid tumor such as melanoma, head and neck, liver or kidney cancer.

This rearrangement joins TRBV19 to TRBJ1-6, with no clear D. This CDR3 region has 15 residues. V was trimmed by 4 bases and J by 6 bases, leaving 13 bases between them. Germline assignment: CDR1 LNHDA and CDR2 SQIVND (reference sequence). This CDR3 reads CASSTDWGSNSPLHF. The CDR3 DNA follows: TGTGCCAGTAGTACAGATTGGGGTAGTAATTCACCCCTCCACTTT.

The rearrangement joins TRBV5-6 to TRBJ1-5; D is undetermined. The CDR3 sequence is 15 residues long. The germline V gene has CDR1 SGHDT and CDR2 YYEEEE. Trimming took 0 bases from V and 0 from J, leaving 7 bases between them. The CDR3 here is CASSLGWYSNQPQHF. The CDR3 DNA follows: TGTGCCAGCAGCTTGGGGTGGTATAGCAATCAGCCCCAGCATTTT.

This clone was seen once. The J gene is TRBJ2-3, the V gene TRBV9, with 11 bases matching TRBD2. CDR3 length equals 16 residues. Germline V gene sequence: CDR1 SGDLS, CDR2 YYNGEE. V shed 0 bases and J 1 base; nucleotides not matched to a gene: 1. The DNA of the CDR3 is TGTGCCAGCAGCGTAGTACTAGCGGGGGGCACAGATACGCAGTATTTT. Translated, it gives CASSVVLAGGTDTQYF.

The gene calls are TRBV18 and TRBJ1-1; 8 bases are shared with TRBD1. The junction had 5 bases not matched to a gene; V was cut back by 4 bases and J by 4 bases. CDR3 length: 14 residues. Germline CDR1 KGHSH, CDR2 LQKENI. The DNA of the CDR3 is TGTGCCAGCTCACAGGGACAGGCGGTCACTGAAGCTTTCTTT. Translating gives CASSQGQAVTEAFF.

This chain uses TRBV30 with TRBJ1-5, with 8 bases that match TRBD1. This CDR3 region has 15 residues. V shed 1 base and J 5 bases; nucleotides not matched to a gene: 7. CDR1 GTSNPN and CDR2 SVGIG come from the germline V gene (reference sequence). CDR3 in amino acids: CAWSGGQVRYQPQHF. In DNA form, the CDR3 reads TGTGCCTGGAGTGGGGGACAGGTTCGATATCAGCCCCAGCATTTT.

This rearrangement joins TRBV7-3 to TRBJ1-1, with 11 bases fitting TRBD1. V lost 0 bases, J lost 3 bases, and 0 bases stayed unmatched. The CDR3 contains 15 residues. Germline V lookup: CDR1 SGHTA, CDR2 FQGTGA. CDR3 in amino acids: CASSLTGQGDTEAFF. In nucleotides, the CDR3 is TGTGCCAGCAGCTTAACGGGACAGGGGGACACTGAAGCTTTCTTT.

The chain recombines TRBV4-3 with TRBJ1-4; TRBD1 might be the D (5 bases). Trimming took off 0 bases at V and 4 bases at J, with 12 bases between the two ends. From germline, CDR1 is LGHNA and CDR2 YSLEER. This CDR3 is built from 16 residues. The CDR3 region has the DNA TGCGCCAGCAGCCAAGATCTGTGGGGGATTAATGAAAAACTGTTTTTT. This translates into CASSQDLWGINEKLFF.

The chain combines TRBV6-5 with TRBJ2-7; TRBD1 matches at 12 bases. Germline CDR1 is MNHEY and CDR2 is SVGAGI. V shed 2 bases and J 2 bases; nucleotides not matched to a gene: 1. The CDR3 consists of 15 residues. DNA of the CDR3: TGTGCCAGCAGTTACGGGGACAGGGGGCCCTACGAGCAGTACTTC. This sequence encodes CASSYGDRGPYEQYF.

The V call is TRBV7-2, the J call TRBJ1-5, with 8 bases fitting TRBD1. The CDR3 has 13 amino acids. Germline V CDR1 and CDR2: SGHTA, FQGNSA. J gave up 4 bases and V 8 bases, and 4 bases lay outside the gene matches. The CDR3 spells CASGNRGNQPQHF. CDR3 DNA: TGTGCCAGCGGAAACAGGGGGAATCAGCCCCAGCATTTT.

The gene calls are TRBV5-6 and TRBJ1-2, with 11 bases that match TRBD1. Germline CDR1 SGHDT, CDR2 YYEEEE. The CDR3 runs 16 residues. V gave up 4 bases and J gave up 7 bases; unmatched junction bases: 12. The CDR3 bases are TGTGCCAGCAGCGATGTAGGGGACAGGGGGGATTTTGGCTACACCTTC. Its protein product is CASSDVGDRGDFGYTF.

The DNA for the CDR3 is TGTGCCAGCAGTCGTTCAGAGACCCAGTACTTC. It encodes CASSRSETQYF. The V call is TRBV6-4, the J call TRBJ2-5, with D hard to call. Trimming pared 5 bases from V and 4 bases from J, leaving 5 bases between. This CDR3 comprises 11 residues. Germline CDR1 is MRHNA and CDR2 is SNTAGT.

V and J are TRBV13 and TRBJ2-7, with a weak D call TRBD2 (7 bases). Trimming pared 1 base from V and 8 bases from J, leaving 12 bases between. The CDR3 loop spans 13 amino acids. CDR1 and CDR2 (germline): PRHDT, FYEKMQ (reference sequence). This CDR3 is CASSLVRGAKQYF. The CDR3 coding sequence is TGTGCCAGCAGCTTAGTTCGGGGGGCTAAGCAGTACTTC.

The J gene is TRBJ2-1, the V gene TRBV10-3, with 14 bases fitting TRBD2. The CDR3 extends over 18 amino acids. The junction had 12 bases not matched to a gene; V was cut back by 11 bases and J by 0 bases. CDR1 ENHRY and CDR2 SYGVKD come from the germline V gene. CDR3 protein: CASQGGTSGGFSYNEQFF. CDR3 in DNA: TGTGCCTCCCAGGGCGGGACTAGCGGGGGTTTCTCCTACAATGAGCAGTTCTTC.

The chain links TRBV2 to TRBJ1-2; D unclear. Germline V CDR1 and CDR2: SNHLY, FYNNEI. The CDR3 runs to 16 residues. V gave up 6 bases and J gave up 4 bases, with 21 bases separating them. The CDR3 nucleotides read TGTGCCAGCAGCCCGGACGGCCAACGGTGGAGCTATGGCTACACCTTC. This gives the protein CASSPDGQRWSYGYTF.

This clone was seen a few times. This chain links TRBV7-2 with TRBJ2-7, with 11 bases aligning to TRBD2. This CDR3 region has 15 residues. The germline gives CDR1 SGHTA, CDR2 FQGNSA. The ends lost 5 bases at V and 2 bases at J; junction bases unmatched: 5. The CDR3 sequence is CASSQGLAETYEQYF. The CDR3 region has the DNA TGTGCCAGCAGCCAGGGACTAGCGGAAACCTACGAGCAGTACTTC.